The 17 T cell receptor beta chains below were found in one sample sequenced in a study of cytomegalovirus exposure and HLA in healthy donors. Primers: 60 Vbeta forward and 13 Jbeta reverse. Generated by immunoSEQ multiplex PCR, the TCRdb table keeps only in-frame clones and is missing some. The table lists approximately 150,000 clones, around 75% of them singletons. The sequenced sample was PBMCs. These receptors were obtained from a male donor in good health and CMV-seronegative.

DNA of the CDR3: TGTGCCAGCAGCCCACTCTCCGGGGGGGTGAACACTGAAGCTTTCTTT. Its protein is CASSPLSGGVNTEAFF. The gene calls are TRBV27 and TRBJ1-1; weak D call: TRBD1 (5 bases). CDR1 and CDR2 (germline): MNHEY, SMNVEV (reference sequence). This CDR3 has 16 amino acids. Between the trimmed V and J ends, which lost 6 bases and 0 bases, there was a span of 17 bases.

The chain links TRBV4-2 to TRBJ2-7; TRBD2 matches at 11 bases. CDR1 LGHNA and CDR2 YNFKEQ come from the germline V gene. This CDR3 is 18 amino acids long. V dropped 1 base and J dropped 2; count of bases not matched to a gene: 10. The CDR3 loop is CASSQALAGGLLTYEQYF. CDR3 coding DNA: TGTGCCAGCAGCCAAGCCCTAGCGGGGGGCCTACTTACCTACGAGCAGTACTTC.

This chain joins TRBV19 and TRBJ1-1; D is undetermined. CDR1 is LNHDA, CDR2 SQIVND, per germline (reference sequence). Trimming left V 3 bases short and J 0 bases short, with 14 bases between. This CDR3 region has 16 residues. The CDR3 is CASSIGGFTLNTEAFF. CDR3 nucleotides: TGTGCCAGTAGTATTGGAGGGTTTACCCTGAACACTGAAGCTTTCTTT.

The CDR3 sequence: CASSRRDRLGEQYF. CDR3 bases: TGTGCCAGCAGCCGACGGGACAGGTTGGGTGAGCAGTACTTC. The chain combines TRBV7-8 with TRBJ2-5; 8 nucleotides match TRBD1. Germline lookup yields CDR1 SGHVS and CDR2 FQNEAQ. The CDR3 spans 14 residues. J lost 11 bases, V lost 5 bases, and 13 bases had no gene match. Drawing the rest from reference TRBV7-8 and TRBJ2-5, the complete variable domain is GAGVSQSPRYKVAKRGQDVALRCDPISGHVSLFWYQQALGQGPEFLTYFQNEAQLDKSGLPSDRFFAERPEGSVSTLKIQRTQQEDSAVYLCASSRRDRLGEQYFGPGTRLLVL.

V is TRBV30 and J is TRBJ1-1; D not certain. The CDR3 consists of 14 residues. Germline V lookup: CDR1 GTSNPN, CDR2 SVGIG (reference sequence). Trimming stripped 0 bases from V and 1 base from J, with 9 bases between. The CDR3 DNA follows: TGTGCCTGGAGTGTACAGTCCCGGAACACTGAAGCTTTCTTT. Encoded protein: CAWSVQSRNTEAFF.

This clone has only a few counts. The rearrangement links TRBV5-1 to TRBJ1-1; 10 bases map to TRBD1. The CDR3 contains 15 residues. CDR1 is SGHRS and CDR2 is YFSETQ in the germline V gene. J gave up 3 bases and V 4 bases, and 6 bases lay outside the gene matches. CDR3 nucleotide sequence: TGCGCCAGCAGCCCCGGGACAGGGGTGGACACTGAAGCTTTCTTT. This codes for CASSPGTGVDTEAFF. Complete variable domain (other parts from reference TRBV5-1 and TRBJ1-1): KAGVTQTPRYLIKTRGQQVTLSCSPISGHRSVSWYQQTPGQGLQFLFEYFSETQRNKGNFPGRFSGRQFSNSRSEMNVSTLELGDSALYLCASSPGTGVDTEAFFGQGTRLTVV.

The rearrangement links TRBV27 to TRBJ1-5, with TRBD1 matching 10 bases. Germline-derived CDR1 and CDR2 are MNHEY and SMNVEV (reference sequence). This CDR3 comprises 17 residues. V lost 6 bases, J lost 1 base, and 9 bases stayed unmatched. The DNA of the CDR3 is TGTGCCAGCAGCCCGGACAGGGGGGTGGGAAGCAATCAGCCCCAGCATTTT. Translated: CASSPDRGVGSNQPQHF.

V gene TRBV5-1 combines with J gene TRBJ1-1, with no clear D. Trimming left V 5 bases short and J 10 bases short, with 3 bases between. Germline V CDR1 and CDR2: SGHRS, YFSETQ. CDR3 length: 8 amino acids. The DNA of the CDR3 is TGCGCCAGCAGTCGAGCTTTCTTT. It yields the protein CASSRAFF.

The V call is TRBV4-2, the J call TRBJ2-7; possibly TRBD2 for D (5 bases). The CDR3 has 12 amino acids. V was trimmed by 1 base and J by 5 bases, leaving 6 bases between them. Germline lookup yields CDR1 LGHNA and CDR2 YNFKEQ. The CDR3 sequence: CASSQVSDEQYF. For the CDR3, the DNA is TGTGCCAGCAGCCAAGTTAGCGACGAGCAGTACTTC.

This chain joins TRBV7-9 and TRBJ1-4, with 9 positions matching TRBD1. V gave up 4 bases and J gave up 0 bases; unmatched junction bases: 6. Germline assignment: CDR1 SEHNR and CDR2 FQNEAQ (reference sequence). The CDR3 runs 17 residues. The CDR3 loop is CASSSGDREATNEKLFF. The CDR3 DNA reads TGTGCCAGCAGCTCCGGGGACAGGGAAGCAACTAATGAAAAACTGTTTTTT.

This chain joins TRBV5-1 and TRBJ2-7; the D gene is possibly TRBD1 (6 bases). The CDR3 has 13 amino acids. Trimming removed 6 bases from V and 4 bases from J, with 14 bases in between. Germline CDR1 reads SGHRS; CDR2 reads YFSETQ. The CDR3 DNA reads as TGCGCCAGCAACGCAGGGGACAATTACGAGCAGTACTTC. Residues: CASNAGDNYEQYF.

This clone was observed once. For the CDR3, the DNA is TGTGCCAGCAGCCCGGGGACTTGGAACGACTACGAGCAGTACTTC. Protein sequence: CASSPGTWNDYEQYF. The chain is built from TRBV21-1 and TRBJ2-7; TRBD2, the table's D call, was not compared with the DNA. TRBV21-1 is deemed a pseudogene. The CDR3 is 15 amino acids.

The chain couples TRBV7-6 to TRBJ2-5; 7 bases line up with TRBD1. Germline trimming cut 2 bases from V and 5 bases from J; bases unmatched to any gene: 8. CDR1 is SGHVS and CDR2 is FNYEAQ in the germline V gene. The CDR3 totals 15 residues. In DNA form, the CDR3 reads TGTGCCAGCAGCTTACAAGGACAGGTCCGGGAGACCCAGTACTTC. It is translated as CASSLQGQVRETQYF. Full variable domain (outside the CDR3, taken from reference TRBV7-6 and TRBJ2-5): GAGVSQSPRYKVTKRGQDVALRCDPISGHVSLYWYRQALGQGPEFLTYFNYEAQQDKSGLPNDRFSAERPEGSISTLTIQRTEQRDSAMYRCASSLQGQVRETQYFGPGTRLLVL.

In this sample, this clone turned up a few times. The rearrangement links TRBV29-1 to TRBJ2-5; 7 bases are shared with TRBD1. The J call is doubtful: the DNA matches TRBJ2-7 better. The V gene's germline CDR1 is SQVTM and CDR2 ANQGSEA. This CDR3 comprises 13 residues. DNA for the CDR3: TGCAGCGTTACCGCCACAGGGGCAGGCGAGCAGTACTTC. This sequence encodes CSVTATGAGEQYF.

This clone has a handful of counts. The J gene is TRBJ1-2, the V gene TRBV6-4; maybe TRBD1 (6 bases). CDR1 MRHNA and CDR2 SNTAGT come from the germline V gene. This CDR3 comprises 13 residues. The ends were cut back, 2 bases at V and 3 bases at J, with 7 bases in the middle. The CDR3 DNA reads as TGTGCCAGCAGTGACGGGGGCTACTATGGCTACACCTTC. As protein: CASSDGGYYGYTF.

This chain connects TRBV7-6 to TRBJ2-3; D perhaps matches TRBD1 (5 bases). The CDR3 consists of 16 residues. V dropped 5 bases and J dropped 3 bases, with 18 bases sitting between them. Germline-derived CDR1 and CDR2 are SGHVS and FNYEAQ. CDR3 in DNA: TGTGCCAGCAGCCACGATGTTGGGGCCATGACAGATACGCAGTATTTT. It encodes CASSHDVGAMTDTQYF.

This clone was seen only a few times. V usage is TRBV5-1 and J usage is TRBJ1-1; D is unclear. The germline V gene encodes CDR1 SGHRS and CDR2 YFSETQ. The CDR3 is made up of 13 amino acids. Deletions cut 1 base from V and 1 base from J, with 5 bases between. For the CDR3, the DNA is TGCGCCAGCAGCTTGTGGCAGAACACTGAAGCTTTCTTT. This encodes CASSLWQNTEAFF.